This TCR beta chain was identified in a study of Ad26.COV2.S vaccination and SARS-CoV-2 variants. In the study overall: By the intramuscular route, Ad26.COV2.S was given once, or twice 56 days apart.

Comment on this clone: Its target is unknown.

The table came from immunoSEQ multiplex PCR; TCRdb's copy has only in-frame clones and leaves some out. The sample lists hundreds of thousands of clones, more than 80% seen once, with approximately 1.5% in the top ten. Treatment reported: over 15 received Ad26.COV2.S at low or high dose, single or two shots; about five received placebo; per-sample allocation not given. Sampling was done on day 63 after the first vaccine or placebo injection. At a Boston site, the person donating was an adult of 18-55 years. An Ad26 vector expressing Wuhan-strain SARS-CoV-2 spike served as the vaccine. Study-wide results and caveats: Reports say spike-specific CD8+ and CD4+ T cell responses covered substantial breadth after vaccination.

The CDR3 loop spans 14 amino acids. Trimming took 4 bases from V and 3 from J, leaving 12 bases between them. Germline V gene sequence: CDR1 MNHEY, CDR2 SVGAGI. The gene calls are TRBV6-5 and TRBJ2-5; tentatively, D is TRBD1 (6 bases). Sequenced here: peripheral blood, sampled in a trial of Ad26.COV2.S vaccine versus placebo. This clonotype was obtained from a person between 18 and 65 years old who received the Ad26.COV2.S COVID-19 vaccine or a placebo. DNA for the CDR3: TGTGCCAGCAGTTCTACCGGGACAAAAGAGACCCAGTACTTC. Protein: CASSSTGTKETQYF.